This T cell receptor beta chain came from a study of blood T cell repertoires in COVID-19. Original processing notes: Cell counts per sample came from amplifying reference gene primers. Sequenced by immunoSEQ multiplex PCR; TCRdb stores in-frame clones only, minus some. The V and J calls and clone size come from that table; D and trimming were worked out from the DNA. Of around 150,000 clones listed, 85% to 90% were seen once; the top ten hold over 0.85%. This CDR3 comprises 14 residues. The germline V gene encodes CDR1 LGHNT and CDR2 FRNRAP. V lost 2 bases to trimming and J lost 6 bases; unmatched junction nucleotides: 5.

Sequenced: peripheral blood. This clonotype originated in a man younger than 35 with acute or convalescent COVID-19. The chain couples TRBV12-5 to TRBJ2-3, with 7 bases matching TRBD2. The CDR3 protein is CASGLQAGQDTQYF. The CDR3 DNA reads TGTGCTAGTGGTTTGCAAGCGGGGCAGGATACGCAGTATTTT. The variable domain in full, completed from reference TRBV12-5 and TRBJ2-3, reads DARVTQTPRHKVTEMGQEVTMRCQPILGHNTVFWYRQTMMQGLELLAYFRNRAPLDDSGMPKDRFSAEMPDATLATLKIQPSEPRDSAVYFCASGLQAGQDTQYFGPGTRLTVL.